The 23 T cell receptor beta chains below were found in one sample sequenced in a study of blood T cell repertoires in COVID-19. Profiled with immunoSEQ multiplex PCR; TCRdb holds only in-frame clones, not every one. The data hold a few hundred thousand clones, with roughly 89% observed a single time. Material for sequencing was PBMCs or T cells enriched from blood (not recorded which). These TCRs come from a woman between 18 and 29 years old with acute COVID-19.

The chain carries TRBV30 and TRBJ2-1; 11 bases agree with TRBD2. The CDR3 loop spans 14 amino acids. J was trimmed by 9 bases and V by 2 bases; bases with no gene match: 6. The germline gives CDR1 GTSNPN, CDR2 SVGIG (reference sequence). The CDR3 sequence is CAWSHSGLAGEQFF. As DNA, the CDR3 is TGTGCCTGGAGTCACAGTGGACTAGCGGGTGAGCAGTTCTTC.

The gene calls are TRBV28 and TRBJ2-3; a possible D gene is TRBD1 (6 bases). There are 14 residues in the CDR3. V was shortened by 4 bases and J by 1 base, with 9 bases between the two germline ends. In germline, CDR1 is MDHEN, CDR2 SYDVKM. The CDR3 DNA sequence: TGTGCCAGCAGTTACAGACAGGGCACAGATACGCAGTATTTT. Amino acid sequence: CASSYRQGTDTQYF.

The chain couples TRBV2 to TRBJ1-1, with 9 nucleotides matching TRBD1. V lost 7 bases and J lost 5; bases outside the gene matches: 14. This CDR3 contains 16 residues. Looked up from germline, CDR1 is SNHLY and CDR2 is FYNNEI. The CDR3 sequence is CASIKYSGTGLTEAFF. The CDR3 DNA reads TGTGCCAGCATCAAATATTCCGGGACAGGGCTTACTGAAGCTTTCTTT. The full variable domain, completed using reference TRBV2 and TRBJ1-1, is EPEVTQTPSHQVTQMGQEVILRCVPISNHLYFYWYRQILGQKVEFLVSFYNNEISEKSEIFDDQFSVERPDGSNFTLKIRSTKLEDSAMYFCASIKYSGTGLTEAFFGQGTRLTVV.

The V call is TRBV7-2, the J call TRBJ2-7; D may be TRBD2 (5 bases). Germline values: CDR1 SGHTA, CDR2 FQGNSA. V gave up 5 bases and J gave up 2 bases, with 13 bases separating them. CDR3 size: 14 residues. This chain's CDR3 is CASSLSGIPYEQYF. The CDR3 bases are TGTGCCAGCAGCCTAAGCGGTATCCCCTACGAGCAGTACTTC. Based on the CDR3 plus reference TRBV7-2 and TRBJ2-7, the full variable domain is GAGVSQSPSNKVTEKGKDVELRCDPISGHTALYWYRQSLGQGLEFLIYFQGNSAPDKSGLPSDRFSAERTGGSVSTLTIQRTQQEDSAVYLCASSLSGIPYEQYFGPGTRLTVT.

V and J are TRBV5-1 and TRBJ2-3; unclear D gene. CDR1 and CDR2 (germline): SGHRS, YFSETQ. V was trimmed by 1 base and J by 1 base, leaving 4 bases between them. The CDR3 is 13 residues long. The CDR3 coding sequence is TGCGCCAGCAGCTTGACGGGCACAGATACGCAGTATTTT. Translated, it gives CASSLTGTDTQYF.

The chain couples TRBV29-1 to TRBJ2-7; D is possibly TRBD2 (6 bases). The CDR3 spans 12 residues. V was trimmed by 4 bases and J by 2 bases, leaving 9 bases between them. Germline lookup yields CDR1 SQVTM and CDR2 ANQGSEA. CDR3 DNA sequence: TGCAGCGTTGTGCCGGGAGCCTACGAGCAGTACTTC. Protein: CSVVPGAYEQYF.

The CDR3 DNA is TGCGCCAGCAGCTTGGGGACAGTAGGCTATCAGCCCCAGCATTTT. Encoded protein: CASSLGTVGYQPQHF. The chain links TRBV5-1 to TRBJ1-5; perhaps TRBD1 as D (6 bases). The CDR3 is 15 amino acids. Trimming removed 0 bases from V and 5 bases from J, with 12 bases in between. CDR1 is SGHRS and CDR2 is YFSETQ in the germline V gene.

The chain uses TRBV19 and TRBJ1-1; D remains unclear. Per the germline V gene, CDR1 is LNHDA and CDR2 is SQIVND (reference sequence). Trimming took 2 bases from V and 0 from J, leaving 10 bases between them. The CDR3 consists of 15 residues. This chain's CDR3 is CASSISYLLNTEAFF. CDR3 coding DNA: TGTGCCAGTAGTATATCCTACTTATTGAACACTGAAGCTTTCTTT.

This sequence joins TRBV15 and TRBJ2-1, with 15 bases matching TRBD2. CDR3 size: 17 residues. Trimming cost V 4 bases and J 4 bases; bases outside gene matches: 5. The V gene's germline CDR1 is LNHNV and CDR2 YYDKDF (reference sequence). The CDR3 DNA is TGTGCCACCAGCAAAAGGACTAGCGGGAGGGGGTACAATGAGCAGTTCTTC. It encodes CATSKRTSGRGYNEQFF.

The chain recombines TRBV7-3 with TRBJ1-4; D might be TRBD1 (5 bases). The CDR3 is 16 amino acids. Trimming removed 10 bases at V and 0 bases at J, with 18 bases between. Per the germline V gene, CDR1 is SGHTA and CDR2 is FQGTGA. The CDR3 nucleotides read TGTGCCAACCCACCCGGGGGGGTTGCAACTAATGAAAAACTGTTTTTT. Encoded protein: CANPPGGVATNEKLFF.

This clone was picked up one time. CDR3 loop: CASSVGTGANVLTF. Here the CDR3 DNA reads TGCGCCAGCAGTGTCGGGACTGGGGCCAACGTCCTGACTTTC. This chain joins TRBV10-1 and TRBJ2-6; D may be TRBD2 (5 bases). The length of the CDR3 is 14 residues. CDR1 WNHNN and CDR2 SYGVQD come from the germline V gene (reference sequence). The germline V and J ends were trimmed by 4 bases and 2 bases, with 6 bases remaining between them.

V and J are TRBV3-1 (or the pseudogene TRBV3-2) and TRBJ1-5; D gene ambiguous. V lost 1 base and J 2 bases, leaving 12 bases between the germline ends. This CDR3 spans 16 amino acids. CDR1 and CDR2 from the germline V gene are LGHDT and YNNKEL (reference sequence). The DNA for the CDR3 is TGTGCCAGCAGCCAAGCGCGCCCGTCCGGCAATCAGCCCCAGCATTTT. Its translation: CASSQARPSGNQPQHF.

The rearrangement joins TRBV20-1 to TRBJ1-2; unclear D gene. The germline V gene encodes CDR1 DFQATT and CDR2 SNEGSKA (reference sequence). The CDR3 covers 13 residues. The V end lost 3 bases, the J end lost 3 bases, and 11 bases lay between the germline ends. CDR3 sequence (DNA): TGCAGTGCTAGTGAAGGGAGGCACTATGGCTACACCTTC. Its protein product is CSASEGRHYGYTF.

The V call is TRBV28, the J call TRBJ1-2; a possible D gene is TRBD1 (6 bases). Germline assignment: CDR1 MDHEN and CDR2 SYDVKM. CDR3 length: 14 residues. The V end lost 9 bases, the J end lost 7 bases, and 21 bases lay between the germline ends. The CDR3 DNA sequence: TGTGCCAGTTCCATAGGGACATGGGGACGTGGCTACACCTTC. Translation gives CASSIGTWGRGYTF.

The CDR3 nucleotides are TGTGCCAGCAGCTCGGACGGGACCTACGAGCAGTACTTC. This codes for CASSSDGTYEQYF. The chain couples TRBV7-3 to TRBJ2-7; perhaps TRBD2 as D (5 bases). The CDR3 totals 13 residues. V was cut by 4 bases and J by 2 bases, with 9 bases left in between. From germline, CDR1 is SGHTA and CDR2 FQGTGA.

The CDR3 loop reads CASSTPGAYEQYF. The CDR3 DNA follows: TGTGCCAGTAGTACCCCCGGGGCCTACGAGCAGTACTTC. The chain joins TRBV19 to TRBJ2-7; tentative D call: TRBD2 (5 bases). Trimming took 4 bases from V and 2 from J, leaving 9 bases between them. Germline V CDR1 and CDR2: LNHDA, SQIVND (reference sequence). The CDR3 length is 13 residues.

The CDR3 sequence: CASSMVWQAGEAFF. CDR3 nucleotide sequence: TGTGCCAGTAGTATGGTCTGGCAGGCTGGTGAAGCTTTCTTT. The rearrangement links TRBV19 to TRBJ1-1; D remains unclear. V was clipped by 3 bases and J by 7 bases, with 15 bases between them. The CDR3 has 14 residues. Germline V lookup: CDR1 LNHDA, CDR2 SQIVND (reference sequence).

This sequence joins TRBV28 and TRBJ1-2, with TRBD1 matching over 9 bases. After removal of 5 bases from V and 4 bases from J, the junction contained 2 bases not matched to a gene. This CDR3 spans 13 amino acids. The V gene's germline CDR1 is MDHEN and CDR2 SYDVKM. This chain's CDR3 is CASSEDRGYGYTF. CDR3 nucleotides: TGTGCCAGCAGTGAGGACAGGGGCTATGGCTACACCTTC.

This sequence joins TRBV19 and TRBJ2-1; D may be TRBD2 (5 bases). Germline V gene data show CDR1 as LNHDA and CDR2 as SQIVND (reference sequence). This CDR3 region has 14 residues. Trimming stripped 6 bases from V and 7 bases from J, with 16 bases between. CDR3 amino acids: CASSSTSLGNEQFF. For the CDR3, the DNA is TGTGCCAGTAGCTCTACTAGTTTGGGGAATGAGCAGTTCTTC.

The DNA of the CDR3 is TGCAGCGTTGGAAGGGGTTCGAACACTGAAGCTTTCTTT. This encodes CSVGRGSNTEAFF. V is TRBV29-1 and J is TRBJ1-1; D possibly corresponds to TRBD1 (5 bases). This CDR3 comprises 13 residues. V gave up 4 bases and J gave up 1 base, with 10 bases separating them. Per the germline V gene, CDR1 is SQVTM and CDR2 is ANQGSEA.

The chain carries TRBV4-2 and TRBJ1-2, with no clear D. The CDR3 is made up of 14 amino acids. Germline lookup yields CDR1 LGHNA and CDR2 YNFKEQ. Trimming took off 2 bases at V and 8 bases at J, with 15 bases between the two ends. The CDR3 nucleotides are TGTGCCAGCAGCCAACCGAGGGCATGGGAAGGCTACACCTTC. As protein: CASSQPRAWEGYTF.

This chain joins TRBV28 and TRBJ1-2; D remains unclear. CDR3 length equals 13 residues. CDR1 is MDHEN and CDR2 is SYDVKM in the germline V gene. V shed 4 bases and J shed 4 bases, with 10 bases lying between them. CDR3 bases: TGTGCCAGCAGTTCCGGCGGGCCCTATGGCTACACCTTC. It codes for CASSSGGPYGYTF.

In this sample, this clone turned up once. The chain links TRBV14 to TRBJ1-2; 9 bases are a match to TRBD1. With 4 bases clipped from V and 5 bases from J, the junction kept 8 bases outside the gene matches. Germline V gene lookup returns CDR1 SGHDN and CDR2 FVKESK. CDR3 length: 15 amino acids. The CDR3 DNA reads TGTGCCAGCAGCCCGAACAGGGGGCTGTTGTATGGCTACACCTTC. As protein: CASSPNRGLLYGYTF.